What follows are 32 T cell receptor beta chains derived from one specimen sequenced in a study of T cells in Graves' hyperthyroidism and ophthalmopathy. Using RNA transcripts as the source, TCR beta CDR3 regions were amplified. The HTBI primer set drove a first-round RT-PCR of the TCR CDR3. TCRdb reprocessed the multiplex PCR reads via MiXCR and lists one record per CDR3 protein. The sample holds a few hundred thousand distinct CDR3 sequences, about half seen once. Sequencing used peripheral blood or thyroid tissue (not recorded which). These receptors came from a woman between 18 and 29 years old with Graves' hyperthyroidism.

This clonotype appeared a few times. The chain uses TRBV7-9 and TRBJ2-7; 7 bases align to TRBD1. The DNA end is more similar to TRBJ2-1, so the J call may be wrong. The CDR3 is 12 amino acids. Germline V CDR1 and CDR2: SEHNR, FQNEAQ (reference sequence). The DNA for the CDR3 is TGTGCCAGCAGTCAGGGGGACGATGAGCAGTTCTTC. It yields the protein CASSQGDDEQFF.

The chain links TRBV29-1 to TRBJ1-2; D possibly corresponds to TRBD1 (6 bases). Germline lookup yields CDR1 SQVTM and CDR2 ANQGSEA. The CDR3 is 15 amino acids. Deletions cut 1 base from V and 5 bases from J, with 17 bases between. CDR3 region: CSVEVGGSYEYGYTF. CDR3 DNA sequence: TGCAGCGTTGAAGTAGGGGGGTCCTATGAGTATGGCTACACCTTC. Filled out from reference TRBV29-1 and TRBJ1-2, the complete variable domain reads SAVISQKPSRDICQRGTSLTIQCQVDSQVTMMFWYRQQPGQSLTLIATANQGSEATYESGFVIDKFPISRPNLTFSTLTVSNMSPEDSSIYLCSVEVGGSYEYGYTFGSGTRLTVV.

On this clonotype itself: A much larger clone sits a single nucleotide away, making a read error possible. The chain is built from TRBV14 and TRBJ1-3; maybe TRBD1 (5 bases). CDR3 length: 15 amino acids. CDR1 SGHDN and CDR2 FVKESK come from the germline V gene. The V end lost 3 bases, the J end lost 0 bases, and 9 bases lay between the germline ends. The CDR3 nucleotides read TGTGCCAGCAGCCAGTGGGGGTCCTCTGGAAACACCATATATTTT. Protein product: CASSQWGSSGNTIYF.

The V gene is TRBV7-6, the J gene TRBJ2-3; the match to TRBD2 covers 8 bases. Germline CDR1 is SGHVS and CDR2 is FNYEAQ. The ends lost 1 base at V and 2 bases at J; junction bases unmatched: 2. The CDR3 sequence is 15 residues long. The DNA for the CDR3 is TGTGCCAGCAGCTTAGTGCGGGAGGCCACAGATACGCAGTATTTT. This encodes CASSLVREATDTQYF. The full variable domain, its missing parts supplied by reference TRBV7-6 and TRBJ2-3, is GAGVSQSPRYKVTKRGQDVALRCDPISGHVSLYWYRQALGQGPEFLTYFNYEAQQDKSGLPNDRFSAERPEGSISTLTIQRTEQRDSAMYRCASSLVREATDTQYFGPGTRLTVL.

Regarding this clonotype: The missing conserved phenylalanine or tryptophan at the end of this CDR3 makes a read error likely. The DNA is omitted, as the CDR3 cannot be located on it reliably, and the CDR3 follows TCRdb's listing. This chain links TRBV29-1 with TRBJ2-7; the D call TRBD2 from the table was never checked on the DNA. The germline CDR1 and CDR2 sequences are SQVTM and ANQGSEA. The CDR3 has 9 amino acids, counting both end residues. The CDR3 reads CSVRGLAGE.

This clonotype was detected only once. A much larger clone sits a single nucleotide away, making a read error possible. The chain combines TRBV9 with TRBJ2-5; D remains unclear. Per the germline V gene, CDR1 is SGDLS and CDR2 is YYNGEE. V was clipped by 0 bases and J by 1 base, with 7 bases between them. This CDR3 is built from 14 residues. This chain's CDR3 is CASSVEAAQETQYF. In DNA, the CDR3 is TGTGCCAGCAGCGTAGAGGCTGCCCAAGAGACCCAGTACTTC.

This clonotype was observed at least ten times. V gene TRBV10-1 combines with J gene TRBJ2-7, with 10 bases lining up with TRBD1. Germline CDR1 reads WNHNN; CDR2 reads SYGVQD (reference sequence). The CDR3 length is 14 residues. J gave up 5 bases and V 2 bases, and 3 bases lay outside the gene matches. The CDR3 DNA sequence: TGCGCCAGCAGTGAGCCGGGACAGGGGAACGAGCAGTACTTC. Protein sequence: CASSEPGQGNEQYF.

The V and J genes are TRBV15 and TRBJ1-2; 8 bases agree with TRBD1. CDR1 is LNHNV and CDR2 is YYDKDF in the germline V gene (reference sequence). With V trimmed by 0 bases and J by 6 bases, 9 bases remained unmatched. The CDR3 contains 16 residues. CDR3 DNA: TGTGCCACCAGCAGAGATACGGTGACAGGGGACCATGGCTACACCTTC. Amino acid sequence: CATSRDTVTGDHGYTF. Full variable domain (remainder filled in from reference TRBV15 and TRBJ1-2): DAMVIQNPRYQVTQFGKPVTLSCSQTLNHNVMYWYQQKSSQAPKLLFHYYDKDFNNEADTPDNFQSRRPNTSFCFLDIRSPGLGDTAMYLCATSRDTVTGDHGYTFGSGTRLTVV.

The chain recombines TRBV20-1 with TRBJ2-5; D might be TRBD1 or TRBD2, each matching 5 bases. In germline, CDR1 is DFQATT, CDR2 SNEGSKA (reference sequence). The CDR3 consists of 15 residues. The V end lost 6 bases, the J end lost 2 bases, and 19 bases lay between the germline ends. The CDR3 spells CSASSRKEGQETQYF. CDR3 DNA sequence: TGCAGTGCCAGCAGTCGGAAAGAGGGGCAAGAGACCCAGTACTTC.

This clonotype was observed a few times. V gene TRBV20-1 combines with J gene TRBJ2-2; 13 positions match TRBD2. Germline assignment: CDR1 DFQATT and CDR2 SNEGSKA (reference sequence). This CDR3 is built from 19 residues. J lost 3 bases, V lost 4 bases, and 14 bases had no gene match. CDR3 DNA sequence: TGCAGTGCTACTACCGGGACTAGCGGGATAGGGGTGCACACCGGGGAGCTGTTTTTT. The encoded protein is CSATTGTSGIGVHTGELFF.

The chain couples TRBV27 to TRBJ1-4, with no clear D. CDR3 length equals 16 residues. The V end was cut by 6 bases, the J end by 6 bases, with 20 bases between. The germline gives CDR1 MNHEY, CDR2 SMNVEV (reference sequence). The CDR3 spells CASSPTPREADEKLFF. CDR3 nucleotides: TGTGCCAGCAGCCCTACGCCAAGGGAGGCGGATGAAAAACTGTTTTTT.

V and J are TRBV7-8 and TRBJ2-7; the match to TRBD2 covers 9 bases. Trimming at V came to 6 bases and at J to 5 bases, leaving 8 bases not matched to a gene. CDR1 and CDR2 (germline): SGHVS, FQNEAQ. The CDR3 runs 14 residues. The CDR3 DNA reads as TGTGCCAGCAGTTCGTCGCGGGAGGGGGACGAGCAGTACTTC. Protein product: CASSSSREGDEQYF. Filled out from reference TRBV7-8 and TRBJ2-7, the complete variable domain reads GAGVSQSPRYKVAKRGQDVALRCDPISGHVSLFWYQQALGQGPEFLTYFQNEAQLDKSGLPSDRFFAERPEGSVSTLKIQRTQQEDSAVYLCASSSSREGDEQYFGPGTRLTVT.

This clonotype was seen ten or more times. The V and J genes are TRBV18 and TRBJ1-4; the D is unclear. Trimming shortened V by 8 bases and J by 5 bases, and 9 bases separated the two germline ends. The CDR3 has 12 residues. The V gene's germline CDR1 is KGHSH and CDR2 LQKENI. The CDR3 DNA sequence: TGTGCCAGCAGCCCCAGGAATGAAAAACTGTTTTTT. Translation: CASSPRNEKLFF.

This clonotype has only a few counts. The chain couples TRBV12-3 or TRBV12-4 to TRBJ1-2, with D perhaps matching TRBD1 (5 bases). V shed 7 bases and J shed 3 bases, with 15 bases lying between them. The CDR3 runs to 14 residues. The DNA of the CDR3 is TGTGCCAGCAATCAAGAGCAGGGCTACTATGGCTACACCTTC. It specifies CASNQEQGYYGYTF.

This clonotype was seen repeatedly, ten times or more. The rearrangement uses TRBV7-9 and TRBJ1-1; unclear D gene. This CDR3 region has 13 residues. The germline V gene encodes CDR1 SEHNR and CDR2 FQNEAQ (reference sequence). V lost 5 bases to trimming and J lost 5 bases, with 12 bases between them. The CDR3 DNA sequence: TGTGCCAGCAGCACAGTTATGAGGACTGAAGCTTTCTTT. This gives the protein CASSTVMRTEAFF. Based on the CDR3 plus reference TRBV7-9 and TRBJ1-1, the full variable domain is DTGVSQNPRHKITKRGQNVTFRCDPISEHNRLYWYRQTLGQGPEFLTYFQNEAQLEKSRLLSDRFSAERPKGSFSTLEIQRTEQGDSAMYLCASSTVMRTEAFFGQGTRLTVV.

The table lists this clonotype with many counts. This chain links TRBV7-9 with TRBJ2-2, with 8 bases matching TRBD1. The length of the CDR3 is 17 residues. Trimming at V came to 4 bases and at J to 1 base, leaving 8 bases not matched to a gene. Germline V CDR1 and CDR2: SEHNR, FQNEAQ (reference sequence). The CDR3 reads CASSYGVGQGNTGELFF. The DNA of the CDR3 is TGTGCCAGCAGCTATGGGGTCGGACAGGGGAACACCGGGGAGCTGTTTTTT.

V gene TRBV29-1 combines with J gene TRBJ1-4; the D gene is possibly TRBD1 (5 bases). V was shortened by 7 bases and J by 5 bases, with 17 bases between the two germline ends. Germline V gives CDR1 SQVTM, CDR2 ANQGSEA. The CDR3 sequence is 14 residues long. The CDR3 loop reads CSGRGSGSNEKLFF. The CDR3, as DNA: TGCAGCGGGAGGGGCTCGGGGTCCAATGAAAAACTGTTTTTT. The complete variable domain, with remaining parts taken from reference TRBV29-1 and TRBJ1-4, reads SAVISQKPSRDICQRGTSLTIQCQVDSQVTMMFWYRQQPGQSLTLIATANQGSEATYESGFVIDKFPISRPNLTFSTLTVSNMSPEDSSIYLCSGRGSGSNEKLFFGSGTQLSVL.

The gene calls are TRBV10-3 and TRBJ1-1; possible D gene TRBD1, 6 bases. CDR1 is ENHRY, CDR2 SYGVKD, per germline. V shed 5 bases and J shed 5 bases, with 12 bases lying between them. This CDR3 is built from 13 residues. CDR3 nucleotides: TGTGCCATCAGTCCACAGGGAAGGACTGAAGCTTTCTTT. It codes for CAISPQGRTEAFF.

In its sample, this clonotype was seen many times. V usage is TRBV20-1 and J usage is TRBJ1-2, with 9 bases identical to TRBD1. V shed 5 bases, J shed 4 bases, and the junction held 5 bases outside the gene matches. The V gene's germline CDR1 is DFQATT and CDR2 SNEGSKA (reference sequence). The CDR3 is 13 amino acids. CDR3 amino acids: CSAGDRESYGYTF. The CDR3 DNA reads TGCAGTGCTGGGGACAGGGAGTCCTATGGCTACACCTTC.

Of note for this clonotype: It is likely a read error, because the conserved phenylalanine at the end of the CDR3 is missing. It is unclear where the CDR3 begins or ends on the DNA, so no DNA is shown, and the CDR3 is as TCRdb lists it. The chain joins TRBV7-9 to TRBJ2-5; the DNA was not used to check the table's D call, TRBD1. The germline V gene has CDR1 SEHNR and CDR2 FQNEAQ (reference sequence). The CDR3 is 10 amino acids long, termini counted. This CDR3 reads CASSLEGPHT.

The chain combines TRBV29-1 with TRBJ2-2; TRBD2 matches at 11 bases. The V gene's germline CDR1 is SQVTM and CDR2 ANQGSEA. J was trimmed by 2 bases and V by 3 bases; bases with no gene match: 5. The CDR3 extends over 16 amino acids. The CDR3 here is CSVESSGGANTGELFF. Here the CDR3 DNA reads TGCAGCGTTGAGAGTAGCGGGGGGGCTAACACCGGGGAGCTGTTTTTT.

This clonotype has only a few counts. This rearrangement joins TRBV19 to TRBJ1-1; D is uncertain. The germline CDR1 and CDR2 sequences are LNHDA and SQIVND (reference sequence). CDR3 length: 16 residues. The V gene lost 5 bases and the J gene lost 1 base, with 17 bases spanning the gap. This chain's CDR3 is CASSRLSGQENTEAFF. In nucleotides, the CDR3 is TGTGCCAGTAGTCGCCTTTCGGGTCAGGAGAACACTGAAGCTTTCTTT.

This clonotype was detected many times. This chain uses TRBV7-2 with TRBJ2-5, with TRBD1 matching over 7 bases. CDR3 length equals 13 residues. J was trimmed by 5 bases and V by 6 bases; bases with no gene match: 6. Germline values: CDR1 SGHTA, CDR2 FQGNSA. The CDR3 DNA reads TGTGCCAGCAGACTAGGGGGCGGGGAGACCCAGTACTTC. The encoded protein is CASRLGGGETQYF.

Of note for this clonotype: The junction departs from germline at one end; a sequencing error may be responsible. The CDR3 sequence is CASSYPLIGGLALRRANVLTF. DNA of the CDR3: TGTGCCAGCAGTTACCCTTTAATTGGGGGACTGGCTCTGCGTAGGGCCAACGTCCTGACTTTC. This chain links TRBV10-3 with TRBJ2-6; perhaps TRBD2 as D (6 bases). In germline, CDR1 is ENHRY, CDR2 SYGVKD. CDR3 length equals 21 residues.

The V and J genes are TRBV9 and TRBJ2-2; the D gene could be TRBD1 or TRBD2 (6 bases each). Germline V gene sequence: CDR1 SGDLS, CDR2 YYNGEE. CDR3 length: 16 residues. V was pared by 0 bases and J by 0 bases, with 9 bases between. The CDR3 spells CASSVAGAANTGELFF. The DNA for the CDR3 is TGTGCCAGCAGCGTAGCGGGGGCGGCGAACACCGGGGAGCTGTTTTTT.

This clonotype has at least ten counts. The J gene is TRBJ2-2, the V gene TRBV29-1, with D unclear. CDR1 SQVTM and CDR2 ANQGSEA come from the germline V gene. Trimming left V 5 bases short and J 3 bases short, with 4 bases between. The CDR3 has 11 amino acids. The DNA for the CDR3 is TGCAGCGTTAAGGACACCGGGGAGCTGTTTTTT. Its protein is CSVKDTGELFF.

V and J are TRBV5-1 and TRBJ2-7; 14 nucleotides match TRBD2. The CDR3 length is 16 residues. Germline V gene sequence: CDR1 SGHRS, CDR2 YFSETQ. V dropped 3 bases and J dropped 4; count of bases not matched to a gene: 6. CDR3 nucleotides: TGCGCCAGCAGCTCCACTGGGACTAGCGGGAGATACGAGCAGTACTTC. This sequence encodes CASSSTGTSGRYEQYF. Variable domain in full (rest from reference TRBV5-1 and TRBJ2-7): KAGVTQTPRYLIKTRGQQVTLSCSPISGHRSVSWYQQTPGQGLQFLFEYFSETQRNKGNFPGRFSGRQFSNSRSEMNVSTLELGDSALYLCASSSTGTSGRYEQYFGPGTRLTVT.

The count of this clonotype is one. The chain joins TRBV3-2 to TRBJ2-7; TRBD1 is the table's D call, not checked against the DNA. TRBV3-2 is a documented pseudogene. The CDR3 has 17 amino acids. CDR3 coding DNA: TGTGCCAGCCCTAGTCTGACAGGGCTATTTTGGGGCTACGAGCAGTACTTC. Translated, it gives CASPSLTGLFWGYEQYF.

The chain employs TRBV20-1 and TRBJ1-2; TRBD1 agrees at 7 bases. This CDR3 is built from 13 residues. Looked up from germline, CDR1 is DFQATT and CDR2 is SNEGSKA (reference sequence). Trimming at V came to 4 bases and at J to 4 bases, leaving 6 bases not matched to a gene. Here the CDR3 reads CSATGGGVYGYTF. The CDR3 DNA reads as TGCAGTGCTACGGGAGGGGGCGTCTATGGCTACACCTTC.

This clonotype showed up just a few times. CDR3 in amino acids: CASSLQPGGSYEQYF. The CDR3 region has the DNA TGTGCCAGCAGCTTACAACCGGGAGGGTCCTACGAGCAGTACTTC. The chain combines TRBV7-3 with TRBJ2-7; TRBD2 aligns across 8 bases. Germline CDR1 SGHTA, CDR2 FQGTGA. V was clipped by 2 bases and J by 1 base; unmatched bases: 4. The CDR3 totals 15 residues.

The J gene is TRBJ2-2, the V gene TRBV7-2, with 7 bases fitting TRBD1. From germline, CDR1 is SGHTA and CDR2 FQGNSA. Losses at the gene ends were 0 bases for V and 9 bases for J; bases not matched to a gene: 4. This CDR3 contains 14 residues. The CDR3 DNA reads TGTGCCAGCAGCTTAGCGGGACAGTCCAGGGAGCTGTTTTTT. It translates to CASSLAGQSRELFF. Complete variable domain (other parts from reference TRBV7-2 and TRBJ2-2): GAGVSQSPSNKVTEKGKDVELRCDPISGHTALYWYRQSLGQGLEFLIYFQGNSAPDKSGLPSDRFSAERTGGSVSTLTIQRTQQEDSAVYLCASSLAGQSRELFFGEGSRLTVL.

The table lists this clonotype with many counts. The chain joins TRBV7-3 to TRBJ1-5; no clear D gene. The germline CDR1 and CDR2 sequences are SGHTA and FQGTGA. Trimming removed 10 bases at V and 1 base at J, with 14 bases between. This CDR3 has 14 amino acids. In nucleotides, the CDR3 is TGTGCCACCTACGGGCGGACGAGCAATCAGCCCCAGCATTTT. Its protein is CATYGRTSNQPQHF.